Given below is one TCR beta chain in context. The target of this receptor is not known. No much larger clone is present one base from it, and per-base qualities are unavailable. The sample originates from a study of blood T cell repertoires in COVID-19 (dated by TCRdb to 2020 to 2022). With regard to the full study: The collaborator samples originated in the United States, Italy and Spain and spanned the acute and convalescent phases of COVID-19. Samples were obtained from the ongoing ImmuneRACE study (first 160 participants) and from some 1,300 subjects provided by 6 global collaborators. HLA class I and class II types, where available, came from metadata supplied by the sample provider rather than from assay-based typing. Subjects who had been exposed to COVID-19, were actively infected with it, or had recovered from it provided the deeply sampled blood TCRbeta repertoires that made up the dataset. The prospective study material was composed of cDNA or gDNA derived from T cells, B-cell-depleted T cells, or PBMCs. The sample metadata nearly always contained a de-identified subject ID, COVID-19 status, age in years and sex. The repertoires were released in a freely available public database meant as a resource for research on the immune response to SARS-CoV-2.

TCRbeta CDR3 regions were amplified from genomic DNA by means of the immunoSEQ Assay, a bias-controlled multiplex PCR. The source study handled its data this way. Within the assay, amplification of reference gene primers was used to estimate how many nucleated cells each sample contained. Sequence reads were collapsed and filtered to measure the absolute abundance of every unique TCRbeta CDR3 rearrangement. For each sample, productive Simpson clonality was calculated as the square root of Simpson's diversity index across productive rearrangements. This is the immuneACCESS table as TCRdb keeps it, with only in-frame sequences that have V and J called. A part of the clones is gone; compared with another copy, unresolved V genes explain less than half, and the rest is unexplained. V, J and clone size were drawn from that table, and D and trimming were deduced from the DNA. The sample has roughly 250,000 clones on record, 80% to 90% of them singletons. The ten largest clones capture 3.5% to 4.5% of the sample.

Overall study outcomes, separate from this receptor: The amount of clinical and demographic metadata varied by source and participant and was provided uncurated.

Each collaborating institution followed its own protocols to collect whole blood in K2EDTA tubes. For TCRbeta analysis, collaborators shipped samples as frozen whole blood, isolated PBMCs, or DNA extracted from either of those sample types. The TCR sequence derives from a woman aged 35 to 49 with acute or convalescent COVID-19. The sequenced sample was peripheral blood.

The CDR3 in this case is CASSKAGAWNLNTEAFF. The DNA reads as follows: TGTGCCAGCAGCAAAGCAGGGGCGTGGAACCTAAACACTGAAGCTTTCTTT. The sequence links TRBV21-1 to TRBJ1-1; TRBD1 reflects the table's D call only, with no check against the DNA. TRBV21-1 counts as a pseudogene. Counted from cysteine to phenylalanine, this CDR3 has 17 amino acids. Of the read, only the CDR3 DNA is kept; its 51 bases are in frame from base 1.